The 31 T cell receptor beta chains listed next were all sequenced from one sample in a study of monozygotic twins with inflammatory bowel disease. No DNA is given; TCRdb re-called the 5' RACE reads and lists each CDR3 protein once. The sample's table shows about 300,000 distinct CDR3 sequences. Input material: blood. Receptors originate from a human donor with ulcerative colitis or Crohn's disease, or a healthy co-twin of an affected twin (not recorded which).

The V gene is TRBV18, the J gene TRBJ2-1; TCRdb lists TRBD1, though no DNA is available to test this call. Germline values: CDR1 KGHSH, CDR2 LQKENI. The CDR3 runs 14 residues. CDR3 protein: CASSPPGGLDEQFF. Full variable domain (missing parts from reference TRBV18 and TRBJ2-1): NAGVMQNPRHLVRRRGQEARLRCSPMKGHSHVYWYRQLPEEGLKFMVYLQKENIIDESGMPKERFSAEFPKEGPSILRIQQVVRGDSAAYFCASSPPGGLDEQFFGPGTRLTVL.

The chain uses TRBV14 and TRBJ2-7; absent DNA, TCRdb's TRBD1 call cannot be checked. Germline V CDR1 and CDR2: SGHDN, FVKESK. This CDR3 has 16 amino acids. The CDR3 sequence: CASSQLRSTDSYEQYF.

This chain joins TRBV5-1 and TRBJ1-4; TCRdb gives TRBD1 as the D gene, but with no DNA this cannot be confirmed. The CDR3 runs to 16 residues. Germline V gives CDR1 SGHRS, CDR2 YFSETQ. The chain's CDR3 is CASSLNRGPANEKLFF. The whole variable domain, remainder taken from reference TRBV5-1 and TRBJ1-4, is KAGVTQTPRYLIKTRGQQVTLSCSPISGHRSVSWYQQTPGQGLQFLFEYFSETQRNKGNFPGRFSGRQFSNSRSEMNVSTLELGDSALYLCASSLNRGPANEKLFFGSGTQLSVL.

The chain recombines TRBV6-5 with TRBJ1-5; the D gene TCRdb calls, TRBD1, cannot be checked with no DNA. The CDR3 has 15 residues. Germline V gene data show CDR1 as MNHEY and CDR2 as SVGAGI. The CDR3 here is CASSYRRGGNQPQHF.

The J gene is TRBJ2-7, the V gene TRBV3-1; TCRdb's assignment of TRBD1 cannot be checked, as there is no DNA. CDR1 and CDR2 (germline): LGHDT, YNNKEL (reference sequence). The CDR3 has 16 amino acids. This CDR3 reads CASSQAGGFSSYEQYF.

CDR3: CASSLAAGSRAYEQYF. This chain links TRBV11-2 with TRBJ2-7; checking the TCRdb D call of TRBD1 is not possible without DNA. Per the germline V gene, CDR1 is SGHAT and CDR2 is FQNNGV. The CDR3 runs 16 residues.

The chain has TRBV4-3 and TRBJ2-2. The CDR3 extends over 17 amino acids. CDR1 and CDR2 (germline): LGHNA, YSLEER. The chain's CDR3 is CASSQEWAKTGTGELFF.

CDR3 loop: CASKRAAGANVLTF. This chain joins TRBV2 and TRBJ2-6; TCRdb names TRBD2, which stays unverified in the absence of DNA. Germline V gene sequence: CDR1 SNHLY, CDR2 FYNNEI. This CDR3 has 14 residues.

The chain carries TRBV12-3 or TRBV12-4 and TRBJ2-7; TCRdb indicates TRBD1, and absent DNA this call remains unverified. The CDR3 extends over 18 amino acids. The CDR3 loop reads CASSLNKTGTGVSYEQYF.

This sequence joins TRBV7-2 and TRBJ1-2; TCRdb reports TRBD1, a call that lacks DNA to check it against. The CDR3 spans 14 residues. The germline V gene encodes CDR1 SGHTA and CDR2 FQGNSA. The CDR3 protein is CASRPGGSSYGYTF.

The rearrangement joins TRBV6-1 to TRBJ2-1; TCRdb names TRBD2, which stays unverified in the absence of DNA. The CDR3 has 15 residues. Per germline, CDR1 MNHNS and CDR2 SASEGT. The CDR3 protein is CASTELAGGPDEQFF.

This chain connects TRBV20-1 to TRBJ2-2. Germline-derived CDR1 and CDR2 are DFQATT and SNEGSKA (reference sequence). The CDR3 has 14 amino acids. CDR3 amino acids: CSARDGLNTGELFF.

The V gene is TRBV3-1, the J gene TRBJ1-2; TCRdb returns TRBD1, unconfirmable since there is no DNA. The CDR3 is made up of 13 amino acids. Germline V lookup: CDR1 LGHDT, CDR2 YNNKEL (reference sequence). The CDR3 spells CASSPRDGLGYTF.

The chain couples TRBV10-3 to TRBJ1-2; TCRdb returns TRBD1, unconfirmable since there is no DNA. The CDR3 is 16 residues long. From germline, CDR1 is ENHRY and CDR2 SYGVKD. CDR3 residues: CAIRAQAGTGDDGYTF.

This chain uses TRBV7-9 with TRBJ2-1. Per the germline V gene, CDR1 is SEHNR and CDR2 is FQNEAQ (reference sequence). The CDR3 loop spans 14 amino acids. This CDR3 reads CASSLEVGSNEQFF.

This CDR3 reads CASSLIPERTEAFF. This rearrangement joins TRBV7-3 to TRBJ1-1; TCRdb gives TRBD1 as the D gene, but with no DNA this cannot be confirmed. CDR3 size: 14 residues. Germline V gene lookup returns CDR1 SGHTA and CDR2 FQGTGA. Based on the CDR3 plus reference TRBV7-3 and TRBJ1-1, the full variable domain is GAGVSQTPSNKVTEKGKYVELRCDPISGHTALYWYRQSLGQGPEFLIYFQGTGAADDSGLPNDRFFAVRPEGSVSTLKIQRTERGDSAVYLCASSLIPERTEAFFGQGTRLTVV.

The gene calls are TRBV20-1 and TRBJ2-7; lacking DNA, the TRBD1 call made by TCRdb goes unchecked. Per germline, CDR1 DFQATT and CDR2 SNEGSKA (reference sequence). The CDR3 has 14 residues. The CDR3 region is CSASWDRGLYEQYF.

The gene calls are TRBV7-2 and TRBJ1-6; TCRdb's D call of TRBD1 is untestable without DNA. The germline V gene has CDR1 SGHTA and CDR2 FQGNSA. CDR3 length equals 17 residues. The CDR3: CASRGEGGSFYNSPLHF.

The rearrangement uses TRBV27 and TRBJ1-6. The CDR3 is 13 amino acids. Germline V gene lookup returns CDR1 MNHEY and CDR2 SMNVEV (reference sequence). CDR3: CASSFGINSPLHF.

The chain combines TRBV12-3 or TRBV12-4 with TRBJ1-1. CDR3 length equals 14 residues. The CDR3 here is CASSVSPGSPEAFF.

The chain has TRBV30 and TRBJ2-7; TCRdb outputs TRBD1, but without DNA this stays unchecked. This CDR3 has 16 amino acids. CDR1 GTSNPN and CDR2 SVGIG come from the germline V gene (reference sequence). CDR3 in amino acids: CAWSGFLTGETYEQYF.

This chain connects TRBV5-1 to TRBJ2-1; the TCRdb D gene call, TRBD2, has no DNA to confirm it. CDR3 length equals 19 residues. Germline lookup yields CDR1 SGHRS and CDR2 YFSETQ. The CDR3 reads CASSRSPFTSASSYNEQFF.

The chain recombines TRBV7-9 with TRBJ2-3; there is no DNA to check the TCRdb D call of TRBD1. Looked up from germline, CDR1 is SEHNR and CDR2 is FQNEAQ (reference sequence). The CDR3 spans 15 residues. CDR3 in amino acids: CASSLVGPGTDTQYF.

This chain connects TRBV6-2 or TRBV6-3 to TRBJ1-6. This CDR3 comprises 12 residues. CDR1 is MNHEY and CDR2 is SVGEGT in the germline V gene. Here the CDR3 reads CASRPNTSPLHF.

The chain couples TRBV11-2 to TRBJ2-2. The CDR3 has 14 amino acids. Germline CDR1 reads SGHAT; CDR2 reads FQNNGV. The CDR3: CASSSALNTGELFF.

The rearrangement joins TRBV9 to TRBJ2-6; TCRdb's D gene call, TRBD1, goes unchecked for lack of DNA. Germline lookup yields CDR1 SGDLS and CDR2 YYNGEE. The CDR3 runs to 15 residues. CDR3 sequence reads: CASSTWTVGANVLTF.

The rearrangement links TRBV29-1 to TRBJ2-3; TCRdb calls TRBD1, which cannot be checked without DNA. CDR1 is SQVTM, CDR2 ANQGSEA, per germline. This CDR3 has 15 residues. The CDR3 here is CSVQLQGRSTDTQYF.

This CDR3 reads CASSYPTVTYEQYF. The chain recombines TRBV6-2 or TRBV6-3 with TRBJ2-7. The germline V gene encodes CDR1 MNHEY and CDR2 SVGEGT. This CDR3 is built from 14 residues.

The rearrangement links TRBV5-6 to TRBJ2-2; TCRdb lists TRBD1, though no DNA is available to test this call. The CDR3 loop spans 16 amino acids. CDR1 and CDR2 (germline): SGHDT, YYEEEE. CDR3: CASSPLDRVNTGELFF. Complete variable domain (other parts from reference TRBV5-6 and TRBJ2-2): DAGVTQSPTHLIKTRGQQVTLRCSPKSGHDTVSWYQQALGQGPQFIFQYYEEEERQRGNFPDRFSGHQFPNYSSELNVNALLLGDSALYLCASSPLDRVNTGELFFGEGSRLTVL.

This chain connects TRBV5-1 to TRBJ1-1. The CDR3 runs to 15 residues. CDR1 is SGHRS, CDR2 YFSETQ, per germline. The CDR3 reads CASSLVGLIGTEAFF.

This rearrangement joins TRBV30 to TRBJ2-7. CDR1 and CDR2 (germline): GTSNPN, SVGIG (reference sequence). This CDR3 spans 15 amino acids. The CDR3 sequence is CAWSVLPSMAYEQYF. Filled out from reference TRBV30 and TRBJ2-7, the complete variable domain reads SQTIHQWPATLVQPVGSPLSLECTVEGTSNPNLYWYRQAAGRGLQLLFYSVGIGQISSEVPQNLSASRPQDRQFILSSKKLLLSDSGFYLCAWSVLPSMAYEQYFGPGTRLTVT.